Listed here is a single T cell receptor beta chain. The data stem from a study of human T cells and chemical hapten exposure. In the study overall: Alopecia areata, totalis or universalis affected patients, mainly female.

Stated time point: pre-sensitization, week 0. Treatment of the sample: therapeutic diphenylcyclopropenone sensitization with weekly scalp DPC. Unique molecular identifiers were attached to individual cDNA molecules during library preparation. Each CDR3 protein gets one entry after TCRdb re-called the RACE reads with MiXCR. The top ten clones hold 2.5% to 3% of a sample with 300,000 to 450,000 distinct CDR3 sequences, roughly 5.3% of them seen once. Trimming cost V 0 bases and J 6 bases; bases outside gene matches: 3. The CDR3 runs to 16 residues. Germline V gives CDR1 LGHDT, CDR2 YNNKEL (reference sequence).

The receptor comes from a woman between 45 and 65 years old with alopecia areata. Some clones in this sample may be carry-over from other donors' samples. The source was whole blood, collected in connection with sensitization to the hapten diphenylcyclopropenone (DPC). The chain carries TRBV3-1 and TRBJ2-2, with 11 bases identical to TRBD2. CDR3: CASSQETSGGAGELFF. The CDR3 DNA is TGTGCCAGCAGCCAAGAAACTAGCGGGGGAGCCGGGGAGCTGTTTTTT. Supplemented by reference TRBV3-1 and TRBJ2-2, the full variable domain reads DTAVSQTPKYLVTQMGNDKSIKCEQNLGHDTMYWYKQDSKKFLKIMFSYNNKELIINETVPNRFSPKSPDKAHLNLHINSLELGDSAVYFCASSQETSGGAGELFFGEGSRLTVL.